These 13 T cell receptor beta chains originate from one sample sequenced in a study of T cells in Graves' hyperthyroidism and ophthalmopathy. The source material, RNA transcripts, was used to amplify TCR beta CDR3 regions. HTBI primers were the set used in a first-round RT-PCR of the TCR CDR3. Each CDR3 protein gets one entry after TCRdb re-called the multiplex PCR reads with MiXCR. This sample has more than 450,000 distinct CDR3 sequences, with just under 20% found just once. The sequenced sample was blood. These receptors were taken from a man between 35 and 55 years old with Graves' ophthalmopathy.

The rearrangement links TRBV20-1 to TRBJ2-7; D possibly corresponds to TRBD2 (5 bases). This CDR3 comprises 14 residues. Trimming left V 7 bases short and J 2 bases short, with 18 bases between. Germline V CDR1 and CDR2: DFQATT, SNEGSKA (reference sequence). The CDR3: CSVRVSLTAYEQYF. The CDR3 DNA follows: TGCAGTGTGAGGGTTTCGTTAACCGCCTACGAGCAGTACTTC.

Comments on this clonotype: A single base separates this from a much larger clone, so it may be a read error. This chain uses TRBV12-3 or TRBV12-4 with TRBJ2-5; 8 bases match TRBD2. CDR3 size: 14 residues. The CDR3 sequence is CASSLRAGGEAQYF. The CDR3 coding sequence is TGTGCCAGCAGTTTAAGGGCGGGGGGAGAGGCCCAGTACTTC.

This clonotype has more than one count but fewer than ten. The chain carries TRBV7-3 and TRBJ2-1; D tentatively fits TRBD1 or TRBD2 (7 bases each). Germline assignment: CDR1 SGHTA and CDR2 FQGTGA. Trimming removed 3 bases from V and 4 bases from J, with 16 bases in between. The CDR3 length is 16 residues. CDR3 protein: CASSFQGGGPYNEQFF. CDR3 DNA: TGTGCCAGCAGCTTTCAGGGGGGGGGGCCATACAATGAGCAGTTCTTC. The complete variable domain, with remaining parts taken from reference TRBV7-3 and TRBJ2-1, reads GAGVSQTPSNKVTEKGKYVELRCDPISGHTALYWYRQSLGQGPEFLIYFQGTGAADDSGLPNDRFFAVRPEGSVSTLKIQRTERGDSAVYLCASSFQGGGPYNEQFFGPGTRLTVL.

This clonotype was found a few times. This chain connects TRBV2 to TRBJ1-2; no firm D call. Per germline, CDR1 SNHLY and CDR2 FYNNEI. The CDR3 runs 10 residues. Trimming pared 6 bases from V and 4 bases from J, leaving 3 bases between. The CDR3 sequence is CASRAYGYTF. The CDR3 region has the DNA TGTGCCAGCAGGGCCTATGGCTACACCTTC.

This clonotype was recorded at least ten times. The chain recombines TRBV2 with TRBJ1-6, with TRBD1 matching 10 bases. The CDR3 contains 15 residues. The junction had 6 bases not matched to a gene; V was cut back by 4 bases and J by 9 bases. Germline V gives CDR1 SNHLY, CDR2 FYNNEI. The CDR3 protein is CASSGFGQGVSPLHF. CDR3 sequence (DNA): TGTGCCAGCAGTGGGTTTGGACAGGGGGTTTCACCCCTCCACTTT.

Written as DNA, the CDR3 is TGCGCCAGCAGCTTGTCAGGAGACAGGGAGACCCAGTACTTC. Translation: CASSLSGDRETQYF. V is TRBV5-1 and J is TRBJ2-5, with D tentatively TRBD1 (6 bases). The CDR3 spans 14 residues. Trimming removed 1 base from V and 5 bases from J, with 12 bases in between. CDR1 and CDR2 (germline): SGHRS, YFSETQ.

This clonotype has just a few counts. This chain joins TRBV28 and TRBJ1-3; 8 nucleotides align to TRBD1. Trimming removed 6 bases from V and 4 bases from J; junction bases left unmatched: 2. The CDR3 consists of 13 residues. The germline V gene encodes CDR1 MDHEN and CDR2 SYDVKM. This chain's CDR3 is CASSRGLGNTIYF. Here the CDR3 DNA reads TGTGCCAGCAGCAGGGGGCTGGGAAACACCATATATTTT.

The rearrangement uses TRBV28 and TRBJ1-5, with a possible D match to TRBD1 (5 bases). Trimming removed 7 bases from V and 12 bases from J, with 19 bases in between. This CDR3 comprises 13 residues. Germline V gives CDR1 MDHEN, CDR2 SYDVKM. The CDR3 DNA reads TGTGCCAGCAATCGACCAACAGACGGGGGCCAGCATTTT. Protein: CASNRPTDGGQHF.

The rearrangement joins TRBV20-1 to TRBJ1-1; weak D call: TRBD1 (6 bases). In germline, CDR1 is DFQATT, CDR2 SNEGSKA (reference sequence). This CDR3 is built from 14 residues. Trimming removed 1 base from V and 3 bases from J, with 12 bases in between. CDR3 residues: CSARVLEGDTEAFF. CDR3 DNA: TGCAGTGCTAGAGTTCTAGAGGGGGACACTGAAGCTTTCTTT.

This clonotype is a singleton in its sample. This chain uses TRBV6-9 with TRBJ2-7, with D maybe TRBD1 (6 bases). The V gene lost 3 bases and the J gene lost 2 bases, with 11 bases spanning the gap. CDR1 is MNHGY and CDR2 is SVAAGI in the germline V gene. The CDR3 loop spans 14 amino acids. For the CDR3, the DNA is TGTGCCAGCAGTTACCAGACAGGAGCCTACGAGCAGTACTTC. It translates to CASSYQTGAYEQYF.

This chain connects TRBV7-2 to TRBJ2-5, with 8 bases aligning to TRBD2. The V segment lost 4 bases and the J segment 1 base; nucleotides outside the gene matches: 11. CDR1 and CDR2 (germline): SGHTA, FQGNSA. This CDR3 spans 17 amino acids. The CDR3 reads CASSSSGLAVLQETQYF. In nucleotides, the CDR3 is TGTGCCAGCAGCTCCTCCGGACTAGCCGTTCTCCAAGAGACCCAGTACTTC. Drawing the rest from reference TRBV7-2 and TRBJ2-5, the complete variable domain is GAGVSQSPSNKVTEKGKDVELRCDPISGHTALYWYRQSLGQGLEFLIYFQGNSAPDKSGLPSDRFSAERTGGSVSTLTIQRTQQEDSAVYLCASSSSGLAVLQETQYFGPGTRLLVL.

The CDR3 DNA follows: TGTGCCAGCAGTTACGGGACAGGTTTGAACACTGAAGCTTTCTTT. Its translation: CASSYGTGLNTEAFF. This chain connects TRBV6-9 to TRBJ1-1, with 8 bases matching TRBD1. Germline V gives CDR1 MNHGY, CDR2 SVAAGI. The CDR3 loop spans 15 amino acids. After removal of 3 bases from V and 0 bases from J, the junction contained 3 bases not matched to a gene.

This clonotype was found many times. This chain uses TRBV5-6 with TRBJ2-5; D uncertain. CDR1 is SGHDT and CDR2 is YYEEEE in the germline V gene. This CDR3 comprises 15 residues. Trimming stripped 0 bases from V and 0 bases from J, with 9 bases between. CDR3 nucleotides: TGTGCCAGCAGCTTGGTTCGGGTGTACCAAGAGACCCAGTACTTC. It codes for CASSLVRVYQETQYF.